Listed here are 25 T cell receptor beta chains from one sample, sequenced in a study of blood T cells in healthy people across ages. A second PCR of roughly 6 to 12 cycles used a sample-barcoded 5' primer and a J-beta primer mix. TCRdb re-derived calls from the 5' RACE reads in MiXCR, one entry per CDR3 protein. The sample yields about 1.4 million distinct CDR3 sequences, 59% seen once. The specimen sequenced was blood. These receptors were obtained from a man between 18 and 29 years old in good health.

This sequence joins TRBV12-3 or TRBV12-4 and TRBJ1-4; D is unclear. V was clipped by 1 base and J by 7 bases, with 10 bases between them. The CDR3 totals 14 residues. CDR3 sequence (DNA): TGTGCCAGCAGTTTAGGGGTGAGCGGTGAAAAACTGTTTTTT. It yields the protein CASSLGVSGEKLFF.

The chain has TRBV28 and TRBJ2-7, with D hard to call. The CDR3 covers 14 residues. Between the trimmed V and J ends, which lost 6 bases and 5 bases, there was a span of 17 bases. CDR1 and CDR2 (germline): MDHEN, SYDVKM. DNA for the CDR3: TGTGCCAGCAGCCACGGCAGAAACTCTCACGAGCAGTACTTC. Its translation is CASSHGRNSHEQYF.

This chain joins TRBV2 and TRBJ2-5; maybe TRBD2 (6 bases). The CDR3 runs 14 residues. The germline V gene encodes CDR1 SNHLY and CDR2 FYNNEI. V gave up 6 bases and J gave up 1 base, with 12 bases separating them. DNA for the CDR3: TGTGCCAGCAGGGAGGGTCTACCCCAAGAGACCCAGTACTTC. This encodes CASREGLPQETQYF.

The chain couples TRBV4-1 to TRBJ1-1; possibly TRBD1 for D (5 bases). Trimming took off 7 bases at V and 2 bases at J, with 14 bases between the two ends. The CDR3 totals 14 residues. The germline gives CDR1 MGHRA, CDR2 YSYEKL. This CDR3 reads CASTRTTTNTEAFF. DNA of the CDR3: TGCGCCAGCACTCGGACAACAACTAACACTGAAGCTTTCTTT.

The chain carries TRBV5-1 and TRBJ1-3, with 8 bases that match TRBD1. This CDR3 contains 16 residues. V gave up 0 bases and J gave up 3 bases; unmatched junction bases: 5. Germline CDR1 reads SGHRS; CDR2 reads YFSETQ. The CDR3 loop reads CASSLAGGSYGNTIYF. CDR3 bases: TGCGCCAGCAGCTTGGCAGGGGGCTCGTATGGAAACACCATATATTTT. The full variable domain, rest sourced from reference TRBV5-1 and TRBJ1-3, is KAGVTQTPRYLIKTRGQQVTLSCSPISGHRSVSWYQQTPGQGLQFLFEYFSETQRNKGNFPGRFSGRQFSNSRSEMNVSTLELGDSALYLCASSLAGGSYGNTIYFGEGSWLTVV.

The chain recombines TRBV12-3 or TRBV12-4 with TRBJ2-1, with D perhaps being TRBD1 or TRBD2 (5 bases each). Trimming took off 5 bases at V and 5 bases at J, with 19 bases between the two ends. This CDR3 is 16 amino acids long. CDR3 loop: CASSPLGARGDNEQFF. In nucleotides, the CDR3 is TGTGCCAGCAGTCCCCTAGGGGCTAGAGGGGACAATGAGCAGTTCTTC.

Points on this clonotype: At one end, the junction sequence differs from germline, possibly due to a read error. The rearrangement joins TRBV5-1 to TRBJ2-1; D is unresolved. This CDR3 spans 11 amino acids. CDR1 and CDR2 from the germline V gene are SGHRS and YFSETQ. Written as DNA, the CDR3 is TGCACCAGCAGTAAGGGCAATGAGCAGTTCTTC. It translates to CTSSKGNEQFF.

This chain uses TRBV27 with TRBJ2-3, with TRBD2 matching 8 bases. Trimming took 5 bases from V and 4 from J; bases not matched to a gene: 8. Germline V gene sequence: CDR1 MNHEY, CDR2 SMNVEV (reference sequence). The CDR3 consists of 15 residues. The CDR3 coding sequence is TGTGCCAGCAGTGCACCGGGACTAGGTTCAGATACGCAGTATTTT. Translation gives CASSAPGLGSDTQYF.

Remarks on this clonotype: A junction boundary mismatches the germline segment, possibly from a read error. The chain has TRBV2 and TRBJ2-5; D remains ambiguous. The V gene's germline CDR1 is SNHLY and CDR2 FYNNEI. The CDR3 contains 13 residues. The DNA of the CDR3 is TGTGCCAGCAGTCTTGTGGTCCAAGAGGCCCAGTACTTC. It codes for CASSLVVQEAQYF.

V and J are TRBV4-3 and TRBJ2-7, with D uncertain. Germline assignment: CDR1 LGHNA and CDR2 YSLEER. Trimming removed 1 base from V and 5 bases from J, with 21 bases in between. This CDR3 comprises 17 residues. The CDR3 DNA reads TGCGCCAGCAGCCAAGTTTACGGCAGGCTCCCGACCGACGAGCAGTACTTC. It translates to CASSQVYGRLPTDEQYF.

With respect to this clonotype: One junction end does not reproduce the germline sequence, and a read error may be involved. V and J are TRBV6-2 or TRBV6-3 and TRBJ2-1; TRBD2 matches at 11 bases. Germline CDR1 MNHEY, CDR2 SVGEGT. This CDR3 has 16 residues. The DNA for the CDR3 is TGTGCCAGTAGTTACTCTCTAGCGGGAGGAATCCGGGAGCAGTTCTTC. Encoded protein: CASSYSLAGGIREQFF.

The chain has TRBV7-9 and TRBJ2-7; a possible D gene is TRBD1 (6 bases). V dropped 3 bases and J dropped 5 bases, with 14 bases sitting between them. Germline V gene lookup returns CDR1 SEHNR and CDR2 FQNEAQ (reference sequence). CDR3 length: 14 residues. The CDR3 protein is CASSFTGSVHEQYF. CDR3 nucleotide sequence: TGTGCCAGCAGCTTTACAGGGTCCGTACACGAGCAGTACTTC.

V and J are TRBV20-1 and TRBJ1-1; D is ambiguous. V dropped 0 bases and J dropped 0 bases, with 8 bases sitting between them. The germline CDR1 and CDR2 sequences are DFQATT and SNEGSKA (reference sequence). This CDR3 region has 14 residues. CDR3 nucleotides: TGCAGTGCTAGAGAAGGTTATATGAACACTGAAGCTTTCTTT. It codes for CSAREGYMNTEAFF.

The rearrangement uses TRBV6-6 and TRBJ2-3, with 8 bases aligning to TRBD2. The junction had 7 bases not matched to a gene; V was cut back by 6 bases and J by 2 bases. The CDR3 sequence is 15 residues long. Looked up from germline, CDR1 is MNHNY and CDR2 is SVGAGI (reference sequence). As DNA, the CDR3 is TGTGCCAGCAGGGATACTAGCGGCAACACAGATACGCAGTATTTT. Residues: CASRDTSGNTDTQYF.

This clonotype was counted between two and nine times. The rearrangement links TRBV5-1 to TRBJ1-2; perhaps TRBD1 as D (5 bases). The CDR3 has 12 residues. CDR1 and CDR2 (germline): SGHRS, YFSETQ. V dropped 3 bases and J dropped 7 bases, with 10 bases sitting between them. CDR3 nucleotide sequence: TGCGCCAGCAGCTCGGACACACTTGGCTACACCTTC. Translating gives CASSSDTLGYTF.

CDR3: CASSDRDAKETQYF. The CDR3 coding sequence is TGTGCCAGCAGCGACAGGGACGCTAAAGAGACCCAGTACTTC. This chain links TRBV9 with TRBJ2-5, with a weak D call TRBD1 (6 bases). Trimming cost V 3 bases and J 3 bases, with 12 bases left between them. The CDR3 contains 14 residues. Germline V gene data show CDR1 as SGDLS and CDR2 as YYNGEE. Full variable domain (missing parts from reference TRBV9 and TRBJ2-5): DSGVTQTPKHLITATGQRVTLRCSPRSGDLSVYWYQQSLDQGLQFLIQYYNGEERAKGNILERFSAQQFPDLHSELNLSSLELGDSALYFCASSDRDAKETQYFGPGTRLLVL.

The chain is built from TRBV20-1 and TRBJ2-1; 7 bases match TRBD2. CDR3 length: 16 residues. CDR1 is DFQATT and CDR2 is SNEGSKA in the germline V gene (reference sequence). After removal of 6 bases from V and 7 bases from J, the junction contained 18 bases not matched to a gene. The CDR3 coding sequence is TGCAGTGCGCGCTGGCCATCGGCGGGAGAACGAAATGAGCAGTTCTTC. Translated, it gives CSARWPSAGERNEQFF.

The chain links TRBV20-1 to TRBJ2-7, with D perhaps matching TRBD2 (6 bases). CDR1 and CDR2 (germline): DFQATT, SNEGSKA (reference sequence). The CDR3 totals 12 residues. Trimming pared 6 bases from V and 3 bases from J, leaving 12 bases between. The CDR3 reads CSAGTQNYEQYF. CDR3 coding DNA: TGCAGTGCCGGGACTCAGAACTACGAGCAGTACTTC.

The genes are TRBV29-1 and TRBJ2-1, with unresolved D. Germline CDR1 and CDR2: SQVTM and ANQGSEA. Trimming removed 4 bases at V and 8 bases at J, with 15 bases between. The CDR3 sequence is 13 residues long. The CDR3 is CSVGALLLDEQFF. The CDR3 nucleotides read TGCAGCGTTGGAGCCCTGTTGTTGGATGAGCAGTTCTTC.

This clonotype was picked up a small number of times. The rearrangement uses TRBV5-1 and TRBJ2-3; no firm D call. Trimming stripped 0 bases from V and 2 bases from J, with 7 bases between. Germline V lookup: CDR1 SGHRS, CDR2 YFSETQ. The length of the CDR3 is 14 residues. CDR3 amino acids: CASSLAADTDTQYF. For the CDR3, the DNA is TGCGCCAGCAGCTTGGCGGCAGACACAGATACGCAGTATTTT.

CDR3 nucleotides: TGTGCCAGCAGTATAGACAGGGTTGAACCCTCAGGCTACACCTTC. Translating gives CASSIDRVEPSGYTF. The rearrangement joins TRBV12-3 or TRBV12-4 to TRBJ1-2; 7 bases are a match to TRBD1. Trimming cost V 5 bases and J 8 bases; bases outside gene matches: 14. There are 15 residues in the CDR3.

The chain uses TRBV2 and TRBJ2-5; D gene uncertain. Germline V gives CDR1 SNHLY, CDR2 FYNNEI. This CDR3 is built from 13 residues. Trimming removed 10 bases at V and 0 bases at J, with 12 bases between. The DNA for the CDR3 is TGTGCCACCGTGCAGAGATACCAAGAGACCCAGTACTTC. As protein: CATVQRYQETQYF.

The DNA of the CDR3 is TGTGCCAGCAGTGAGTGGATAGCGGGAGGAGAGACCCAGTACTTC. Its translation is CASSEWIAGGETQYF. The chain uses TRBV2 and TRBJ2-5; 10 nucleotides agree with TRBD2. This CDR3 has 15 amino acids. CDR1 is SNHLY and CDR2 is FYNNEI in the germline V gene. The V segment lost 3 bases and the J segment 4 bases; nucleotides outside the gene matches: 5.

The V and J genes are TRBV6-5 and TRBJ1-1; TRBD1 matches at 9 bases. Germline lookup yields CDR1 MNHEY and CDR2 SVGAGI. Trimming took 2 bases from V and 6 from J; bases not matched to a gene: 4. This CDR3 region has 14 residues. CDR3 residues: CASSYGDRVSEAFF. For the CDR3, the DNA is TGTGCCAGCAGTTACGGGGACAGGGTCTCTGAAGCTTTCTTT.

The chain uses TRBV12-3 or TRBV12-4 and TRBJ2-4; D may be TRBD1 (6 bases). TRBJ2-7 matches the DNA end more closely, so the J call is doubtful. The CDR3 sequence is 13 residues long. The CDR3 coding sequence is TGTGCCTGCCGCCGGGCAGGGGCGAACGAGCAGTACTTC. The encoded protein is CACRRAGANEQYF.